Listed here are 21 T cell receptor beta chains from one sample, sequenced in a study of CD8 T cells in Susac syndrome. Reverse transcription of about 0.45 to 1 ug RNA was performed with random hexamers. TCRdb itself ran the immunoSEQ multiplex PCR reads through MiXCR, one entry per CDR3 protein. The sample has roughly 80,000 distinct CDR3 sequences, approximately 93% seen once. The specimen sequenced was CD8+ T cells from PBMCs. These receptors were taken from a human donor with Susac syndrome.

This chain joins TRBV6-5 and TRBJ1-2; TRBD1 matches 7 bases. With V trimmed by 2 bases and J by 6 bases, 3 bases remained unmatched. The germline V gene encodes CDR1 MNHEY and CDR2 SVGAGI. This CDR3 is built from 13 residues. CDR3 sequence (DNA): TGTGCCAGCAGTTACCCAGGACAGGATGGCTACACCTTC. Translation: CASSYPGQDGYTF.

The V and J genes are TRBV7-2 and TRBJ2-5; TRBD2 matches 8 bases. Trimming removed 4 bases from V and 5 bases from J; junction bases left unmatched: 9. The CDR3 is 15 amino acids. Germline V gives CDR1 SGHTA, CDR2 FQGNSA. In DNA, the CDR3 is TGTGCCAGCAGCTCCTCTTCGGCGGGGGGTGAGACCCAGTACTTC. It translates to CASSSSSAGGETQYF. Full variable domain (remainder filled in from reference TRBV7-2 and TRBJ2-5): GAGVSQSPSNKVTEKGKDVELRCDPISGHTALYWYRQSLGQGLEFLIYFQGNSAPDKSGLPSDRFSAERTGGSVSTLTIQRTQQEDSAVYLCASSSSSAGGETQYFGPGTRLLVL.

This sequence joins TRBV5-6 and TRBJ2-7; D is possibly TRBD2 (7 bases). The CDR3 runs 14 residues. Trimming took off 0 bases at V and 3 bases at J, with 10 bases between the two ends. Looked up from germline, CDR1 is SGHDT and CDR2 is YYEEEE. Written as DNA, the CDR3 is TGTGCCAGCAGCTTGGACAGGGAGGGCTACGAGCAGTACTTC. It is translated as CASSLDREGYEQYF.

The chain has TRBV7-9 and TRBJ1-1, with D maybe TRBD1 (5 bases). Germline values: CDR1 SEHNR, CDR2 FQNEAQ (reference sequence). The V end was cut by 8 bases, the J end by 6 bases, with 13 bases between. The CDR3 length is 12 residues. CDR3 DNA sequence: TGTGCCAGCCTGCGGGGGACTTCTGAAGCTTTCTTT. It is translated as CASLRGTSEAFF.

This clonotype is a singleton in its sample. The J gene is TRBJ1-2, the V gene TRBV2; D not certain. V lost 10 bases and J 1 base, leaving 16 bases between the germline ends. The CDR3 has 14 amino acids. Per germline, CDR1 SNHLY and CDR2 FYNNEI. The CDR3 DNA reads TGTGCCATCCCTCATGGACCCGTTAACTATGGCTACACCTTC. It is translated as CAIPHGPVNYGYTF.

The chain carries TRBV27 and TRBJ2-7, with a weak D call TRBD1 (5 bases). The CDR3 has 13 residues. V was trimmed by 3 bases and J by 3 bases, leaving 9 bases between them. The germline CDR1 and CDR2 sequences are MNHEY and SMNVEV (reference sequence). CDR3 sequence (DNA): TGTGCCAGCAGTTTGGCGCAGGGCTACGAGCAGTACTTC. The encoded protein is CASSLAQGYEQYF.

The CDR3 nucleotides read TGTGCCAGCAGTTTCGGGGGCCGCTACGAGCAGTACTTC. Amino acid sequence: CASSFGGRYEQYF. The chain employs TRBV27 and TRBJ2-7; D could derive from TRBD1 or TRBD2 (6 bases each). The germline CDR1 and CDR2 sequences are MNHEY and SMNVEV (reference sequence). The CDR3 is 13 amino acids. Trimming took off 3 bases at V and 3 bases at J, with 9 bases between the two ends.

CDR3 sequence (DNA): TGTGCCAGCAGCCAAGAAGCAGCCTTGAACACTGAAGCTTTCTTT. This gives the protein CASSQEAALNTEAFF. The rearrangement links TRBV4-2 to TRBJ1-1, with unresolved D. Germline CDR1 is LGHNA and CDR2 is YNFKEQ. V was shortened by 0 bases and J by 0 bases, with 8 bases between the two germline ends. The CDR3 has 15 residues.

This clonotype was seen only once. The rearrangement uses TRBV29-1 and TRBJ2-7; possibly TRBD2 for D (5 bases). Germline V gene lookup returns CDR1 SQVTM and CDR2 ANQGSEA. The CDR3 sequence is 13 residues long. V was trimmed by 5 bases and J by 5 bases, leaving 16 bases between them. CDR3 in amino acids: CSVSGTRADEQYF. The CDR3 DNA follows: TGCAGCGTTTCCGGTACTAGGGCCGACGAGCAGTACTTC.

This clonotype showed up just once. This chain links TRBV7-6 with TRBJ1-6; D remains ambiguous. Looked up from germline, CDR1 is SGHVS and CDR2 is FNYEAQ. CDR3 size: 15 residues. The ends were cut back, 2 bases at V and 10 bases at J, with 15 bases in the middle. CDR3 protein: CASSLTASLGSPLHF. As DNA, the CDR3 is TGTGCCAGCAGCTTAACGGCTTCTCTAGGGTCACCCCTCCACTTT.

The rearrangement links TRBV5-6 to TRBJ2-1; 10 nucleotides line up with TRBD1. Germline trimming cut 6 bases from V and 7 bases from J; bases unmatched to any gene: 4. The germline CDR1 and CDR2 sequences are SGHDT and YYEEEE. The CDR3 is made up of 13 amino acids. DNA for the CDR3: TGTGCCAGCACCTGGGACAGGGGTAATGAGCAGTTCTTC. It yields the protein CASTWDRGNEQFF. The complete variable domain, with remaining parts taken from reference TRBV5-6 and TRBJ2-1, reads DAGVTQSPTHLIKTRGQQVTLRCSPKSGHDTVSWYQQALGQGPQFIFQYYEEEERQRGNFPDRFSGHQFPNYSSELNVNALLLGDSALYLCASTWDRGNEQFFGPGTRLTVL.

This clonotype has a single count. This chain uses TRBV10-3 with TRBJ2-7; possible D gene TRBD1, 5 bases. The CDR3 is 11 residues long. Looked up from germline, CDR1 is ENHRY and CDR2 is SYGVKD. V lost 2 bases to trimming and J lost 11 bases, with 10 bases between them. DNA for the CDR3: TGTGCCATCAGTGAGGCGACAGAGAAGTACTTC. Translating it yields CAISEATEKYF.

The genes are TRBV4-3 and TRBJ2-3, with TRBD2 matching over 7 bases. From germline, CDR1 is LGHNA and CDR2 YSLEER. The junction had 4 bases not matched to a gene; V was cut back by 1 base and J by 0 bases. This CDR3 region has 16 residues. This CDR3 reads CASSQGGTTSTDTQYF. The CDR3 nucleotides read TGCGCCAGCAGCCAAGGGGGGACTACGAGCACAGATACGCAGTATTTT.

V gene TRBV20-1 combines with J gene TRBJ2-5; 9 bases are shared with TRBD1. The trim removed 5 bases at V and 6 bases at J, leaving 7 bases unmatched. The CDR3 sequence is 13 residues long. In germline, CDR1 is DFQATT, CDR2 SNEGSKA (reference sequence). CDR3 DNA sequence: TGCAGTGCTGTACACAGGGGGCTAAAGACCCAGTACTTC. It specifies CSAVHRGLKTQYF.

The rearrangement joins TRBV20-1 to TRBJ2-7, with D unresolved. The CDR3 has 13 residues. The germline V gene has CDR1 DFQATT and CDR2 SNEGSKA (reference sequence). The CDR3 here is CRCPDLSGFRQYF. The DNA of the CDR3 is TGCAGGTGCCCCGACCTTAGTGGTTTTCGGCAGTACTTC.

In the case of this clonotype: At one end, the junction sequence differs from germline, possibly due to a read error. The rearrangement links TRBV2 to TRBJ2-2, with D hard to call. Per germline, CDR1 SNHLY and CDR2 FYNNEI. The CDR3 has 11 residues. CDR3 DNA sequence: TGTGCCAGCCGTGACACCGGGGAGCTGTTTTTT. Translated: CASRDTGELFF.

The V and J genes are TRBV6-4 and TRBJ2-1; 7 positions match TRBD1. The junction had 10 bases not matched to a gene; V was cut back by 5 bases and J by 6 bases. This CDR3 region has 15 residues. Germline CDR1 and CDR2: MRHNA and SNTAGT. The CDR3 region has the DNA TGTGCCAGCAGTCCCGGACAGGTGACTACCAATGAGCAGTTCTTC. It is translated as CASSPGQVTTNEQFF.

To note about this clonotype: One end of the junction varies from germline; a read error may be responsible. The CDR3 DNA follows: TGCAGCGTCGAAGGGCGACCCACAGATACGCAGTATTTT. It codes for CSVEGRPTDTQYF. V is TRBV29-1 and J is TRBJ2-3; D uncertain. This CDR3 contains 13 residues. Germline CDR1 is SQVTM and CDR2 is ANQGSEA.

Comments on this clonotype: The junction shows a germline mismatch at one end, possibly a read error. The gene calls are TRBV7-7 and TRBJ2-3, with 7 bases that match TRBD1. Germline loops: CDR1 SSHAT, CDR2 FNYEAQ (reference sequence). The CDR3 consists of 13 residues. The chain's CDR3 is CASSLGDRATQYF. The DNA of the CDR3 is TGTGCTAGCAGCTTAGGAGACAGGGCTACGCAGTATTTT.

In regard to this clonotype: Because the CDR3 is missing its conserved closing phenylalanine or tryptophan, this is likely a read error. The limits of the CDR3 on the DNA are not certain, so only TCRdb's listed CDR3 is given. The chain employs TRBV5-1 and TRBJ2-3. The CDR3 has 9 amino acids, counting both end residues. CDR1 SGHRS and CDR2 YFSETQ come from the germline V gene. The CDR3: CASTWVGII.

A few counts support this clonotype. V gene TRBV5-6 combines with J gene TRBJ2-6; D is perhaps TRBD1 (6 bases). V was trimmed by 4 bases and J by 2 bases, leaving 16 bases between them. This CDR3 has 17 residues. CDR1 is SGHDT, CDR2 YYEEEE, per germline. CDR3 region: CASSTRTAAAGANVLTF. DNA of the CDR3: TGTGCCAGCAGCACCCGGACAGCCGCGGCTGGGGCCAACGTCCTGACTTTC.